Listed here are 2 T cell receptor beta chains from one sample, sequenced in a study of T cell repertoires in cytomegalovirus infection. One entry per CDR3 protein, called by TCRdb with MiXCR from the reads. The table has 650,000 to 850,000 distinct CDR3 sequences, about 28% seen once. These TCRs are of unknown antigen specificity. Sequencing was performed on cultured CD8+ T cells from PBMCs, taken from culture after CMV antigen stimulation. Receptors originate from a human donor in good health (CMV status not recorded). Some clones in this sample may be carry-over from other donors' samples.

Here the CDR3 DNA reads TGCAGTGCTAGTGGGGGGACAGTTGTCGAGCAGTACGTC. Translating gives CSASGGTVVEQYV. J is TRBJ2-7 and V is TRBV20-1, with a tentative D call TRBD1 (7 bases). V lost 3 bases and J 6 bases, leaving 15 bases between the germline ends. From germline, CDR1 is DFQATT and CDR2 SNEGSKA (reference sequence). The CDR3 spans 13 residues.

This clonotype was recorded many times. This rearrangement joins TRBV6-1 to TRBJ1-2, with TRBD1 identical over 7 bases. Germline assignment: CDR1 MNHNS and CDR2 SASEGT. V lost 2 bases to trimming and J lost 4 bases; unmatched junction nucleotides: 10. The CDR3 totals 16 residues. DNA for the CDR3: TGTGCCAGCAGTGAACAAACGACAGGGTTCGGCTATGGCTACACCTTC. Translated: CASSEQTTGFGYGYTF.